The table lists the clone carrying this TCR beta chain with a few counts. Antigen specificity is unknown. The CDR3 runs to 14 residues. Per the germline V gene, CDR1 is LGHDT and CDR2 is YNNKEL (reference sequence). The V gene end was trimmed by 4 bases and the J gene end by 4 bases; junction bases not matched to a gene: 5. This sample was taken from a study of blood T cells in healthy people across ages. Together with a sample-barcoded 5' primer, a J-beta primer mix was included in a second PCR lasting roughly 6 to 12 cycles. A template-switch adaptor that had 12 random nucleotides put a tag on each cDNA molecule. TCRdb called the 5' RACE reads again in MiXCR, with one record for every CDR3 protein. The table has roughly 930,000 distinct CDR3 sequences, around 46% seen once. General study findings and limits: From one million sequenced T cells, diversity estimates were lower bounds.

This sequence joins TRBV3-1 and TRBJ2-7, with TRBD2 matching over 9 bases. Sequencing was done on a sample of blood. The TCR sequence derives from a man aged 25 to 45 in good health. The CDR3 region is CASSPRTSEYEQYF. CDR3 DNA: TGTGCCAGCAGCCCACGGACTAGCGAGTACGAGCAGTACTTC.